The 5 T cell receptor beta chains presented below share a single source sample, sequenced in a study of CD8+ T cells in alopecia areata. RNA extraction and reverse transcription yielded cDNA as sequencing template. Here immunoSEQ multiplex PCR was the method, and the copy in TCRdb shows in-frame clones only, minus some. The table records around 60,000 clones, about 40% of them present only once. The source material was NKG2D-low CD8+ T cells sorted from blood. The receptor set was obtained from a human donor with alopecia areata.

This clone has only a few counts. The chain employs TRBV29-1 and TRBJ2-1, with 11 bases that match TRBD1. CDR1 is SQVTM and CDR2 is ANQGSEA in the germline V gene. The CDR3 loop spans 16 amino acids. V shed 1 base and J 7 bases; nucleotides not matched to a gene: 9. DNA of the CDR3: TGCAGCGTTGAAGGCAGGACAGGGGGCGCCTTTAATGAGCAGTTCTTC. Translating it yields CSVEGRTGGAFNEQFF.

The chain combines TRBV7-6 with TRBJ2-3; 11 bases agree with TRBD2. The CDR3 is 16 amino acids. Trimming at V came to 5 bases and at J to 4 bases, leaving 8 bases not matched to a gene. The germline gives CDR1 SGHVS, CDR2 FNYEAQ. The CDR3 DNA reads as TGTGCCAGCAGCCCCACTAGCGGGGGAGTCGCAGATACGCAGTATTTT. It encodes CASSPTSGGVADTQYF.

In DNA, the CDR3 is TGCGCCAGTCGGGACAGCCCGAGGAGCAATCAGCCCCAGCATTTT. It yields the protein CASRDSPRSNQPQHF. This rearrangement joins TRBV4-1 to TRBJ1-5; 7 positions agree with TRBD1. This CDR3 has 15 amino acids. Germline V gene lookup returns CDR1 MGHRA and CDR2 YSYEKL. Unmatched junction bases numbered 9, after V lost 9 bases and J lost 1 base.

V and J are TRBV29-1 and TRBJ2-5; 8 bases are a match to TRBD1. CDR3 length: 14 amino acids. V lost 1 base, J lost 5 bases, and 6 bases stayed unmatched. Germline V gene lookup returns CDR1 SQVTM and CDR2 ANQGSEA. The CDR3 spells CSVEVRGRMETQYF. CDR3 sequence (DNA): TGCAGCGTTGAAGTCAGGGGGCGTATGGAGACCCAGTACTTC.

Only a few counts were recorded for this clone. Other DNA sequences from this sample encode an identical CDR3 as well. The chain uses TRBV29-1 and TRBJ2-7, with TRBD1 matching over 10 bases. Germline CDR1 is SQVTM and CDR2 is ANQGSEA. The trim removed 5 bases at V and 4 bases at J, leaving 2 bases unmatched. The CDR3 consists of 12 residues. CDR3 sequence reads: CSVRTGGYEQYF. As DNA, the CDR3 is TGCAGCGTTCGGACAGGGGGGTACGAGCAGTACTTC.